Below are 11 T cell receptor beta chains sequenced from a single sample in a study of identical twins. From the 5' RACE reads, TCRdb called clonotypes with MiXCR, one entry per CDR3 protein. Of roughly 480,000 distinct CDR3 sequences in the sample, less than 25% were seen once. These same records also appear under a second study, on T cells expressing NK-cell markers.

The sample consisted of CD4+ T cells sorted from blood. The origin of the receptors is a woman aged 18 to 35 in good health.

The CDR3 is CASSSRTLREQYF. The CDR3 DNA reads as TGTGCCAGCAGCTCACGGACGTTAAGAGAGCAGTACTTC. The chain is built from TRBV7-2 and TRBJ2-7; D is undetermined. V was shortened by 4 bases and J by 7 bases, with 14 bases between the two germline ends. Looked up from germline, CDR1 is SGHTA and CDR2 is FQGNSA. The CDR3 contains 13 residues. Using reference TRBV7-2 and TRBJ2-7 for the parts outside the CDR3, the full variable domain is GAGVSQSPSNKVTEKGKDVELRCDPISGHTALYWYRQSLGQGLEFLIYFQGNSAPDKSGLPSDRFSAERTGGSVSTLTIQRTQQEDSAVYLCASSSRTLREQYFGPGTRLTVT.

This sequence joins TRBV20-1 and TRBJ2-3; 16 bases line up with TRBD2. Trimming at V came to 5 bases and at J to 14 bases, leaving 7 bases not matched to a gene. The CDR3 length is 13 residues. Germline loops: CDR1 DFQATT, CDR2 SNEGSKA (reference sequence). Here the CDR3 reads CSAPGTSGRAWYF. In DNA, the CDR3 is TGCAGTGCTCCCGGGACTAGCGGGAGGGCCTGGTATTTT.

There are a few counts of this clonotype. One end of the junction varies from germline; a read error may be responsible. The genes are TRBV6-1 and TRBJ2-7; TRBD2 aligns across 9 bases. This CDR3 comprises 16 residues. Per the germline V gene, CDR1 is MNHNS and CDR2 is SASEGT. The CDR3 DNA reads TGTGCCAGCAGTCAAGCCTATAGCGGGAGCTCCTACGAGCAGTACTTC. Its translation is CASSQAYSGSSYEQYF.

This clonotype was found many times. Germline and junction disagree at one end, which may indicate a read error. This chain joins TRBV5-1 and TRBJ2-7; no firm D call. The germline gives CDR1 SGHRS, CDR2 YFSETQ. The CDR3 is 11 residues long. As DNA, the CDR3 is TGTGCCAGCAGTGCAGATTACGAGCAGTACTTC. Protein product: CASSADYEQYF.

DNA of the CDR3: TGTGCCAGCAGCGTGGACAGGGGGCTGATAGGCTACACCTTC. As protein: CASSVDRGLIGYTF. V is TRBV7-2 and J is TRBJ1-2, with 11 nucleotides matching TRBD1. The CDR3 extends over 14 amino acids. The junction had 7 bases not matched to a gene; V was cut back by 5 bases and J by 8 bases. Germline CDR1 and CDR2: SGHTA and FQGNSA.

The rearrangement uses TRBV7-9 and TRBJ1-5; TRBD1 matches 9 bases. The CDR3 is 15 residues long. The V gene end was trimmed by 5 bases and the J gene end by 1 base; junction bases not matched to a gene: 3. Per the germline V gene, CDR1 is SEHNR and CDR2 is FQNEAQ (reference sequence). CDR3 DNA sequence: TGTGCCAGCAGCCCGGACAGGGGAAGCAATCAGCCCCAGCATTTT. It translates to CASSPDRGSNQPQHF.

The rearrangement links TRBV11-2 to TRBJ2-1; a weak D match, TRBD2 (5 bases). Germline V gives CDR1 SGHAT, CDR2 FQNNGV. This CDR3 region has 15 residues. The germline V and J ends were trimmed by 1 base and 4 bases, with 11 bases remaining between them. The CDR3 DNA sequence: TGTGCCAGCAGCTTAGGCACAGCGGAATACAATGAGCAGTTCTTC. It specifies CASSLGTAEYNEQFF.

In its sample, this clonotype was seen a few times. This chain links TRBV10-3 with TRBJ2-1; D may be TRBD1 or TRBD2 (5 bases each). Germline lookup yields CDR1 ENHRY and CDR2 SYGVKD. The CDR3 length is 16 residues. Trimming removed 1 base from V and 6 bases from J, with 16 bases in between. Here the CDR3 reads CAISEFRDAVGNEQFF. The CDR3 DNA follows: TGTGCCATCAGTGAGTTCCGGGACGCCGTAGGCAATGAGCAGTTCTTC.

This clonotype was counted between two and nine times. This chain links TRBV7-2 with TRBJ2-1; 8 nucleotides align to TRBD1. CDR1 is SGHTA and CDR2 is FQGNSA in the germline V gene. CDR3 length: 13 amino acids. V trimming: 5 bases; J trimming: 4 bases; junction bases outside the gene matches: 1. As DNA, the CDR3 is TGTGCCAGCAGCCAGGGGGCGTACAATGAGCAGTTCTTC. Translating it yields CASSQGAYNEQFF.

The V call is TRBV11-3, the J call TRBJ2-5; maybe TRBD1 (5 bases). This CDR3 has 16 residues. Trimming took 5 bases from V and 1 from J, leaving 17 bases between them. The germline gives CDR1 SGHNT, CDR2 YENEEA. CDR3 sequence: CASSPLQAPLQETQYF. As DNA, the CDR3 is TGTGCCAGCAGCCCTCTACAGGCCCCTCTCCAAGAGACCCAGTACTTC.

V usage is TRBV6-1 and J usage is TRBJ1-3; 7 bases agree with TRBD1. CDR3 length equals 13 residues. The germline CDR1 and CDR2 sequences are MNHNS and SASEGT. V gave up 4 bases and J gave up 3 bases; unmatched junction bases: 0. CDR3 loop: CASSAGGGNTIYF. CDR3 in DNA: TGTGCCAGCAGTGCAGGGGGTGGAAACACCATATATTTT.